Detailed here is one T cell receptor beta chain. In the source study's methods: Reference gene primers were amplified, and this amplification served to estimate nucleated cell counts. Measured with immunoSEQ multiplex PCR; TCRdb has only the in-frame clones, and not every one. V and J calls and clone size follow that table, whereas D and trimming were derived from the DNA. The repertoire includes tens of thousands of clones, about 83% of them detected once, and 2% to 2.5% sits in the top ten. CDR1 and CDR2 (germline): MNHEY, SVGAGI. The V and J ends lost 2 bases and 7 bases respectively, with 8 bases between them. This CDR3 contains 12 residues. The data were obtained in a study of blood T cell repertoires in COVID-19. Across the study: Collection of acute and convalescent COVID-19 samples took place in the United States, Italy and Spain. PBMCs, B-cell-depleted T cells, or T cells were the source of the cDNA or gDNA that made up the material.

The sample was peripheral blood. The clonotype originates from a woman aged 70-85 years with acute or convalescent COVID-19. V usage is TRBV6-5 and J usage is TRBJ1-2; maybe TRBD1 (5 bases). This chain's CDR3 is CASSYAGTGYTF. The CDR3 nucleotides are TGTGCCAGCAGTTACGCGGGGACTGGCTACACCTTC.